These 15 T cell receptor beta chains were sequenced from one sample in a study of blood T cell repertoires in COVID-19. Profiled with immunoSEQ multiplex PCR; TCRdb holds only in-frame clones, not every one. The sample includes about 71,000 clones, approximately 86% of them seen just once. Sequencing was done on a sample of peripheral blood. The receptors originated from a middle-aged man with active COVID-19.

The CDR3 coding sequence is TGTGCCAGCAGCATCACCGGGACTGGCCTTAAAGGGGAGCAGTTCTTC. Translated: CASSITGTGLKGEQFF. The genes are TRBV11-2 and TRBJ2-1, with a possible D match to TRBD2 (6 bases). The CDR3 is made up of 16 amino acids. Germline V gene data show CDR1 as SGHAT and CDR2 as FQNNGV. Trimming left V 5 bases short and J 10 bases short, with 24 bases between.

The chain has TRBV10-2 and TRBJ1-1, with 8 positions matching TRBD1. Germline values: CDR1 WSHSY, CDR2 SAAADI. V trimming: 6 bases; J trimming: 2 bases; junction bases outside the gene matches: 5. The CDR3 runs to 14 residues. The DNA of the CDR3 is TGCGCCAGCAGCTGGACAGGGCTAAACACTGAAGCTTTCTTT. Amino acid sequence: CASSWTGLNTEAFF.

This clone was detected a few times. The rearrangement uses TRBV15 and TRBJ1-2, with TRBD1 identical over 7 bases. Per germline, CDR1 LNHNV and CDR2 YYDKDF (reference sequence). This CDR3 region has 15 residues. V lost 3 bases, J lost 4 bases, and 8 bases stayed unmatched. CDR3 in amino acids: CATSSHIQGTYGYTF. The CDR3 DNA is TGTGCCACCAGCAGTCATATACAGGGGACCTATGGCTACACCTTC.

V and J are TRBV11-2 and TRBJ2-7, with D tentatively TRBD1 (6 bases). This CDR3 has 15 amino acids. Germline values: CDR1 SGHAT, CDR2 FQNNGV. V was shortened by 5 bases and J by 1 base, with 15 bases between the two germline ends. The CDR3 sequence is CASSAFGGLSYEQYV. The CDR3 bases are TGTGCCAGCAGCGCATTTGGGGGCCTTTCCTACGAGCAGTACGTC.

The chain recombines TRBV6-5 with TRBJ1-1; tentatively, D is TRBD1 (5 bases). The CDR3 runs to 14 residues. Trimming took off 5 bases at V and 1 base at J, with 11 bases between the two ends. CDR1 MNHEY and CDR2 SVGAGI come from the germline V gene. CDR3 sequence reads: CASSNGGGNTEAFF. CDR3 sequence (DNA): TGTGCCAGCAGTAACGGGGGAGGGAACACTGAAGCTTTCTTT.

The CDR3 bases are TGTGCCAGCAGGGTAGGACTAGCGGGAGGGTACCCTCAGTACGTC. Translated: CASRVGLAGGYPQYV. The chain has TRBV2 and TRBJ2-7; 15 nucleotides agree with TRBD2. The germline V gene has CDR1 SNHLY and CDR2 FYNNEI. The CDR3 consists of 15 residues. V lost 6 bases, J lost 10 bases, and 10 bases stayed unmatched.

This clone was counted once. The CDR3 sequence: CASSLARTGNEKLFF. For the CDR3, the DNA is TGTGCCAGCAGCTTAGCGCGGACAGGGAATGAAAAACTGTTTTTT. This rearrangement joins TRBV7-6 to TRBJ1-4, with 8 bases that match TRBD1. This CDR3 comprises 15 residues. Trimming removed 0 bases from V and 5 bases from J; junction bases left unmatched: 2. Germline V CDR1 and CDR2: SGHVS, FNYEAQ.

The chain is built from TRBV5-6 and TRBJ2-3; D call uncertain. The CDR3 sequence is 17 residues long. Germline assignment: CDR1 SGHDT and CDR2 YYEEEE. V was shortened by 4 bases and J by 5 bases, with 23 bases between the two germline ends. Here the CDR3 DNA reads TGTGCCAGCAGCACATATTACGCTGAAGCCTCGGGAGATACGCAGTATTTT. Translated: CASSTYYAEASGDTQYF.

The J gene is TRBJ1-4, the V gene TRBV6-5; TRBD1 matches 9 bases. V dropped 8 bases and J dropped 7; count of bases not matched to a gene: 8. This CDR3 is 14 amino acids long. In germline, CDR1 is MNHEY, CDR2 SVGAGI. The CDR3 nucleotides are TGTGCCAGCGGACGGACAGGGGTTCTTGAAAAACTGTTTTTT. It encodes CASGRTGVLEKLFF.

The chain couples TRBV19 to TRBJ2-2; D is ambiguous. The CDR3 is 14 amino acids. Trimming removed 8 bases at V and 3 bases at J, with 13 bases between. The germline gives CDR1 LNHDA, CDR2 SQIVND (reference sequence). The CDR3 loop reads CASADWSHTGELFF. CDR3 nucleotide sequence: TGTGCCAGTGCCGACTGGAGCCACACCGGGGAGCTGTTTTTT.

The count of this clone is one. The rearrangement uses TRBV10-2 and TRBJ1-2; TRBD1 is a possible D gene (5 bases). V was shortened by 8 bases and J by 11 bases, with 18 bases between the two germline ends. The CDR3 totals 12 residues. Germline CDR1 is WSHSY and CDR2 is SAAADI. CDR3 sequence reads: CASGTVSLGYTF. CDR3 coding DNA: TGCGCCAGCGGGACTGTGTCCCTTGGTTACACCTTC.

About this clone: Since a much larger clone is just one base distant, this may be a read error. The chain recombines TRBV2 with TRBJ2-7, with a possible D match to TRBD2 (6 bases). The germline V gene encodes CDR1 SNHLY and CDR2 FYNNEI. Trimming shortened V by 6 bases and J by 2 bases, and 8 bases separated the two germline ends. The CDR3 is 12 residues long. This chain's CDR3 is CASRRGPYEQYF. CDR3 DNA sequence: TGTGCCAGCAGGCGGGGTCCCTACGAGCAGTACTTC. Using reference TRBV2 and TRBJ2-7 for the parts outside the CDR3, the full variable domain is EPEVTQTPSHQVTQMGQEVILRCVPISNHLYFYWYRQILGQKVEFLVSFYNNEISEKSEIFDDQFSVERPDGSNFTLKIRSTKLEDSAMYFCASRRGPYEQYFGPGTRLTVT.

The V gene is TRBV29-1, the J gene TRBJ2-3; D perhaps matches TRBD2 (6 bases). Germline V CDR1 and CDR2: SQVTM, ANQGSEA. The CDR3 runs to 15 residues. The V end lost 2 bases, the J end lost 0 bases, and 12 bases lay between the germline ends. CDR3 protein: CSVESQGLSTDTQYF. CDR3 nucleotide sequence: TGCAGCGTTGAAAGCCAGGGACTTAGCACAGATACGCAGTATTTT.

The chain links TRBV19 to TRBJ1-2, with 8 nucleotides matching TRBD1. This CDR3 is built from 15 residues. V lost 5 bases and J lost 4; bases outside the gene matches: 9. Per the germline V gene, CDR1 is LNHDA and CDR2 is SQIVND (reference sequence). The CDR3 nucleotides read TGTGCCAGTAGTCCGTGGACAGGGACTGGCTATGGCTACACCTTC. It yields the protein CASSPWTGTGYGYTF.

The gene calls are TRBV6-2 or TRBV6-3 and TRBJ2-2, with a possible D match to TRBD2 (5 bases). Trimming shortened V by 3 bases and J by 1 base, and 6 bases separated the two germline ends. The CDR3 runs to 14 residues. Germline CDR1 and CDR2: MNHEY and SVGEGT. CDR3 residues: CASSYRGNTGELFF. Written as DNA, the CDR3 is TGTGCCAGCAGTTATCGGGGGAACACCGGGGAGCTGTTTTTT.